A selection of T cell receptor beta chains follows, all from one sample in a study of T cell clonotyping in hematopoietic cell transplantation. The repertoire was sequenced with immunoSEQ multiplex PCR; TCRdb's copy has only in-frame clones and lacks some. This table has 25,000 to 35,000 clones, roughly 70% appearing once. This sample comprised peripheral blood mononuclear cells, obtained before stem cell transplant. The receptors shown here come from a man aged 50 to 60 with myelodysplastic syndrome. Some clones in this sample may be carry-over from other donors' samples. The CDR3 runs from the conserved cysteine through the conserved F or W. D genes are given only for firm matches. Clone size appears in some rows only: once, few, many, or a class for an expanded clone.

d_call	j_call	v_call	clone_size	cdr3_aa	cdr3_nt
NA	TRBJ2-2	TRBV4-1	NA	CASSQGPLGHTGELFF	TGCGCCAGCAGTCAAGGGCCCCTAGGGCACACCGGGGAGCTGTTTTTT
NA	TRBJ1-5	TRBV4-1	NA	CASSEGLGNQPQHF	TGCGCCAGCAGCGAGGGTTTGGGCAATCAGCCCCAGCATTTT
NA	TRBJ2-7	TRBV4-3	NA	CASSQDAAGFTGREQYF	TGCGCCAGCAGCCAAGATGCTGCCGGCTTCACAGGGCGGGAGCAGTACTTC
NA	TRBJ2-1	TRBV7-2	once	CASSLWDEQFF	TGTGCCAGCAGCTTATGGGATGAGCAGTTCTTC
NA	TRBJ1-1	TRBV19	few	CASSVRRWNTEAFF	TGTGCCAGTAGTGTCAGACGGTGGAACACTGAAGCTTTCTTT
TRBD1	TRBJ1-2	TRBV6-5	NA	CASSTRDRSGYTF	TGTGCCAGCAGCACCCGGGACAGGAGTGGCTACACCTTC
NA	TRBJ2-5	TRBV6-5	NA	CASTPRGLQETQYF	TGTGCCAGCACCCCGCGGGGGCTACAAGAGACCCAGTACTTC
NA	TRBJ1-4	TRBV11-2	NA	CASSLDSRGAYNEKLFF	TGTGCCAGCAGCTTAGATTCAAGGGGGGCCTATAATGAAAAACTGTTTTTT
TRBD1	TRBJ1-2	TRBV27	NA	CASSSNRQGRYGYTF	TGTGCCAGCAGTTCTAACCGACAGGGGAGGTATGGCTACACCTTC
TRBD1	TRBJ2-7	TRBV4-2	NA	CASSQGGGTGWIYEQYF	TGTGCCAGCAGCCAAGGGGGGGGGACAGGGTGGATCTACGAGCAGTACTTC
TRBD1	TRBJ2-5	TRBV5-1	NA	CASSTGQVGETQYF	TGCGCCAGCAGCACAGGACAGGTCGGAGAGACCCAGTACTTC
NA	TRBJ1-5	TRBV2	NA	CASSGQGDQPQHF	TGTGCCAGCAGTGGGCAGGGCGATCAGCCCCAGCATTTT
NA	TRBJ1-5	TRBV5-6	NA	CASSLWGTHLNQPQHF	TGTGCCAGCAGCTTGTGGGGAACCCACCTCAATCAGCCCCAGCATTTT
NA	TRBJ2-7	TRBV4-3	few	CASSQSENYEQYF	TGCGCCAGCAGCCAGTCAGAAAACTACGAGCAGTACTTC
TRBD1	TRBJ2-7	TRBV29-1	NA	CSVGQGDYEQYF	TGCAGCGTTGGACAGGGAGACTACGAGCAGTACTTC
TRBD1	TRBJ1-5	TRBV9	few	CASSLGQGDSAQHF	TGTGCCAGCAGCCTAGGACAGGGGGATTCGGCCCAGCATTTT
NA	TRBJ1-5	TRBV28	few	CASRTNQPQHF	TGTGCCAGCAGGACGAATCAGCCCCAGCATTTT
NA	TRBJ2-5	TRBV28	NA	CASSSPWWGQTFQETQYF	TGTGCCAGCAGTTCCCCCTGGTGGGGACAAACCTTCCAAGAGACCCAGTACTTC
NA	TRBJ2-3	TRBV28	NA	CASSSTGLNKADTQYF	TGTGCCAGCAGCTCAACGGGACTTAATAAGGCAGATACGCAGTATTTT
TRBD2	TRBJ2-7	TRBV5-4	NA	CASSLNPTSVYEQYF	TGTGCCAGCAGCCTTAACCCCACTAGCGTCTACGAGCAGTACTTC
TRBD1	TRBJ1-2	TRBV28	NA	CASSGTGAFRGYTF	TGTGCCAGCAGTGGGACAGGGGCCTTTAGAGGCTACACCTTC
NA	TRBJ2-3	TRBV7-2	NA	CASSLVAFITDTQYF	TGTGCCAGCAGCTTAGTGGCCTTCATCACAGATACGCAGTATTTT
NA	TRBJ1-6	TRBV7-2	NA	CASSHRDRSNSPLHF	TGTGCCAGCAGTCACCGGGACCGCAGCAATTCACCCCTCCACTTT
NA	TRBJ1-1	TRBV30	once	CAWSVEGIGYTEAFF	TGTGCCTGGAGTGTAGAAGGGATCGGGTACACTGAAGCTTTCTTT
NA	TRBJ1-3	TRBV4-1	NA	CASSQAAGPPVSGNTIYF	TGCGCCAGCAGCCAGGCGGCAGGGCCTCCAGTCTCTGGAAACACCATATATTTT
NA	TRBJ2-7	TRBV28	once	CASSLSQGAYEQYF	TGTGCCAGCAGTTTATCCCAGGGAGCCTACGAGCAGTACTTC